Listed below are T cell receptor beta chains from one sample, sequenced in a study of post-analysis software for immune sequencing data. TCRdb fed the PCR reads into MiXCR, producing one record per CDR3 protein. This sample yields hundreds of thousands of distinct CDR3 sequences, of which approximately 60% are seen a single time; about 10% belongs to the top ten. Specimen: blood. Source of these receptors: a girl aged 2-15 years with multiple sclerosis. The CDR3 runs from the conserved cysteine through the conserved F or W. A D gene is named only where the DNA matches it firmly. Expanded clones are given a class, and other clones once, few, many or no size at all.

TRBJ1-5,TRBD1,TRBV7-2,NA,CASSPRDRSGNQPQHF,TGTGCCAGCAGCCCACGGGACAGGTCGGGCAATCAGCCCCAGCATTTT
TRBJ2-4,TRBD2,TRBV7-9,NA,CASSSDTSGRAGGKNIQYF,TGTGCCAGCAGCTCCGATACTAGCGGGAGGGCCGGAGGCAAAAACATTCAGTACTTC
TRBJ1-1,NA,TRBV12-3/TRBV12-4,NA,CASSSQNRMNTEAFF,TGTGCCAGCAGTTCCCAAAACAGGATGAACACTGAAGCTTTCTTT
TRBJ2-7,TRBD2,TRBV29-1,NA,CSVEPVTSGRDEQYF,TGCAGCGTTGAACCGGTAACTAGCGGGAGGGATGAGCAGTACTTC
TRBJ2-5,NA,TRBV29-1,few,CSVDDLTEKETQYF,TGCAGCGTTGACGATCTGACAGAGAAAGAGACCCAGTACTTC
TRBJ2-1,TRBD1,TRBV4-1,few,CASSHVAGQGYNEQFF,TGCGCCAGCAGCCACGTAGCAGGACAGGGATACAATGAGCAGTTCTTC
TRBJ2-7,NA,TRBV11-3,once,CASSLGHVYEQYF,TGTGCCAGCAGCTTAGGTCACGTCTACGAGCAGTACTTC
TRBJ2-1,TRBD2,TRBV20-1,few,CSATSGGVLDEQFF,TGCAGTGCCACTAGCGGGGGGGTTCTTGATGAGCAGTTCTTC
TRBJ2-5,TRBD1,TRBV29-1,NA,CSVEDPRDRPRGEQYF,TGCAGCGTTGAAGACCCCAGGGACAGGCCCAGAGGTGAGCAGTACTTC
TRBJ2-7,NA,TRBV4-1,few,CASSRHSRAGNYEQYF,TGCGCCAGCAGCCGGCATTCGAGGGCCGGGAACTACGAGCAGTACTTC
TRBJ1-1,NA,TRBV6-5,NA,CASSSRTGMNTEAFF,TGTGCCAGCAGTTCTAGGACGGGAATGAACACTGAAGCTTTCTTT
TRBJ1-2,NA,TRBV15,NA,CATSRGGEALDGYTF,TGTGCCACCAGCAGAGGGGGGGAGGCCCTAGATGGCTACACCTTC
TRBJ2-1,TRBD2,TRBV20-1,NA,CSASYLAGDFEQFF,TGCAGTGCTAGTTATTTAGCGGGAGATTTTGAGCAGTTCTTC
TRBJ2-7,TRBD1,TRBV10-2,NA,CASRYRGNSYEQYF,TGCGCCAGCAGATACAGGGGGAACTCCTACGAGCAGTACTTC
TRBJ2-3,NA,TRBV5-1,NA,CASVEAPEIDTQYF,TGCGCCAGCGTCGAGGCACCGGAGATAGATACGCAGTATTTT
TRBJ1-3,NA,TRBV14,NA,CASSQGRPTGNTIYF,TGTGCCAGCAGCCAAGGGCGTCCGACTGGAAACACCATATATTTT
TRBJ2-1,NA,TRBV4-1,NA,CASSRPTQGGRMFYNEQFF,TGCGCCAGCAGCCGTCCGACACAGGGAGGTAGAATGTTCTACAATGAGCAGTTCTTC
TRBJ2-1,TRBD1,TRBV15,once,CATSTGTGLSYNEQFF,TGTGCCACCAGCACTGGGACAGGGCTGTCCTACAATGAGCAGTTCTTC
TRBJ2-3,TRBD2,TRBV11-2,NA,CASSTQWGGTDTQYF,TGTGCCAGCAGCACTCAATGGGGAGGGACAGATACGCAGTATTTT
TRBJ2-1,NA,TRBV6-1,NA,CASSADIHSYNEQFF,TGTGCCAGCAGTGCGGACATCCACTCCTACAATGAGCAGTTCTTC
TRBJ2-7,NA,TRBV28,few,CASSFPTGPASSYEQYF,TGTGCCAGCAGTTTCCCTACAGGGCCGGCTAGCTCCTACGAGCAGTACTTC
TRBJ2-1,NA,TRBV2,NA,CASSEGGAPQFF,TGTGCCAGCAGTGAAGGGGGTGCCCCGCAGTTCTTC
TRBJ2-1,TRBD1,TRBV29-1,few,CSASGGTGGSYNEQFF,TGCAGCGCCAGTGGGGGGACAGGGGGGTCCTACAATGAGCAGTTCTTC
TRBJ2-7,NA,TRBV5-1,NA,CASSSHRSFDEQYF,TGCGCCAGCAGCTCACACCGGTCCTTCGACGAGCAGTACTTC
TRBJ2-1,NA,TRBV20-1,NA,CSARGNSLNEQFF,TGCAGTGCTAGAGGCAACTCGCTCAATGAGCAGTTCTTC
TRBJ1-2,TRBD1,TRBV5-1,NA,CASSFGQGATYGYTF,TGCGCCAGCAGCTTCGGACAGGGAGCCACCTATGGCTACACCTTC
TRBJ1-4,NA,TRBV7-8,NA,CASSFTGGEEKLFF,TGTGCCAGCAGCTTCACTGGAGGGGAGGAAAAACTGTTTTTT
TRBJ2-5,TRBD2,TRBV5-1,NA,CASCTPASGEETQYF,TGCGCCAGCTGTACCCCAGCTAGCGGGGAAGAGACCCAGTACTTC
TRBJ2-3,TRBD2,TRBV6-5,NA,CASSWRELAGPDTQYF,TGTGCCAGCAGTTGGCGGGAACTAGCGGGGCCAGATACGCAGTATTTT
TRBJ2-7,NA,TRBV2,NA,CASSEEGGGYEQYF,TGTGCCAGCAGTGAGGAGGGAGGAGGTTACGAGCAGTACTTC
TRBJ2-1,TRBD1,TRBV2,NA,CASGGQGTYNEQFF,TGTGCCAGCGGGGGACAGGGGACCTACAATGAGCAGTTCTTC
TRBJ2-1,NA,TRBV6-1,few,CASSEAGGPYNEQFF,TGTGCCAGCAGTGAAGCGGGCGGTCCCTACAATGAGCAGTTCTTC
TRBJ2-7,TRBD1,TRBV18,once,CASSPTGTGGSYEQYF,TGTGCCAGCTCACCAACCGGGACAGGGGGCTCCTACGAGCAGTACTTC
TRBJ2-5,TRBD1,TRBV6-2/TRBV6-3,NA,CASSYSGTGVQETQYF,TGTGCCAGCAGTTACTCGGGCACAGGGGTCCAAGAGACCCAGTACTTC
TRBJ2-5,NA,TRBV20-1,NA,CSALSRRNEQETQYF,TGCAGTGCCCTTTCCCGGCGGAACGAACAAGAGACCCAGTACTTC
TRBJ2-5,NA,TRBV5-6,few,CASFRSEETQYF,TGTGCCAGCTTCCGCAGTGAAGAGACCCAGTACTTC
TRBJ1-1,NA,TRBV20-1,NA,CSASPGHGGTEAFF,TGCAGTGCTAGCCCCGGACACGGGGGGACTGAAGCTTTCTTT
TRBJ1-1,NA,TRBV20-1,NA,CSARDLRGDTEAFF,TGCAGTGCTAGAGATCTCCGAGGGGACACTGAAGCTTTCTTT
TRBJ2-1,TRBD2,TRBV9,once,CASSFRWGSGGADEQFF,TGTGCCAGCAGCTTTCGCTGGGGGAGCGGGGGGGCGGATGAGCAGTTCTTC
TRBJ2-5,NA,TRBV7-9,NA,CASSLAGTMGTQYF,TGTGCCAGCAGCTTAGCCGGGACAATGGGGACCCAGTACTTC
TRBJ2-7,NA,TRBV4-2,few,CASSQAPYEQYF,TGTGCCAGCAGTCAAGCCCCCTACGAGCAGTACTTC
TRBJ2-7,NA,TRBV27,NA,CASTQRGLQPYEQYF,TGTGCCAGCACCCAAAGGGGACTCCAACCCTACGAGCAGTACTTC
TRBJ1-1,NA,TRBV12-3/TRBV12-4,NA,CASNSDLMNTEAFF,TGTGCCAGCAATTCGGACCTGATGAACACTGAAGCTTTCTTT
TRBJ1-2,NA,TRBV12-3/TRBV12-4,NA,CASSTTSYGYTF,TGTGCCAGCAGTACCACTTCCTATGGCTACACCTTC
TRBJ2-1,NA,TRBV11-2,NA,CASSLDAGFGNEQFF,TGTGCCAGCAGCTTAGATGCGGGTTTCGGGAATGAGCAGTTCTTC
TRBJ1-6,TRBD1,TRBV10-3,NA,CAISPLDRDNSPLHF,TGTGCCATCTCCCCGTTGGACAGGGATAATTCACCCCTCCACTTT
TRBJ2-5,NA,TRBV11-1,NA,CASSPQGLETQYF,TGTGCCAGCAGCCCTCAAGGATTGGAGACCCAGTACTTC
TRBJ2-6,NA,TRBV20-1,NA,CSARGRVGNTGANVLTF,TGCAGTGCTAGGGGACGGGTTGGGAATACTGGGGCCAACGTCCTGACTTTC